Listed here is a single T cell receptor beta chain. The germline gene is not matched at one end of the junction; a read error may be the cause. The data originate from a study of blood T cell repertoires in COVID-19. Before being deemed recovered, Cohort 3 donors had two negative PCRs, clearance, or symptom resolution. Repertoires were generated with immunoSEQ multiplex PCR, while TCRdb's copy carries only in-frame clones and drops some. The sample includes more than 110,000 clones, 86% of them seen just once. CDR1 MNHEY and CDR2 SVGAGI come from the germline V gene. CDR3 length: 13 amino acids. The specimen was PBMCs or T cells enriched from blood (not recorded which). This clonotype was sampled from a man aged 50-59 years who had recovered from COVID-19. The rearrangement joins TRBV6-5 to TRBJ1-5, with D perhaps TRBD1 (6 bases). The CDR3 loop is CASSDSGVQPQHF. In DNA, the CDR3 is TGTGCCAGCAGTGACTCAGGGGTTCAGCCCCAGCATTTT.